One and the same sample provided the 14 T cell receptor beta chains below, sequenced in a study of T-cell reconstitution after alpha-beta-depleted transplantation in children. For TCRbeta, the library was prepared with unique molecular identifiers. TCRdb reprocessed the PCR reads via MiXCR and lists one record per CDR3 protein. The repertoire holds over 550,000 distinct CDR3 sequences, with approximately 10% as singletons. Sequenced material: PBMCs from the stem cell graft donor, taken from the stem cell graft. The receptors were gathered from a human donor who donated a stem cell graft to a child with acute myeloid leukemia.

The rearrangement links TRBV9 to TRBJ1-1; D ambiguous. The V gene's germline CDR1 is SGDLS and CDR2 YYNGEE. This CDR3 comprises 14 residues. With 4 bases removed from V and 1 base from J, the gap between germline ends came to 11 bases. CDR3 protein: CASSSRNTNTEAFF. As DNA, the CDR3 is TGTGCCAGCAGCTCCCGCAATACGAACACTGAAGCTTTCTTT. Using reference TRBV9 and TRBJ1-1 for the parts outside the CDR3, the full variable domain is DSGVTQTPKHLITATGQRVTLRCSPRSGDLSVYWYQQSLDQGLQFLIQYYNGEERAKGNILERFSAQQFPDLHSELNLSSLELGDSALYFCASSSRNTNTEAFFGQGTRLTVV.

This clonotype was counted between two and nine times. The CDR3 DNA reads as TGTGCCAGCAGTTCTTTGACAGGTTCCTCCACAGCGGCTTTCTTT. Translated: CASSSLTGSSTAAFF. J is TRBJ1-1 and V is TRBV28; tentatively, D is TRBD1 (6 bases). Germline V lookup: CDR1 MDHEN, CDR2 SYDVKM. Trimming took off 4 bases at V and 11 bases at J, with 23 bases between the two ends. CDR3 length: 15 amino acids.

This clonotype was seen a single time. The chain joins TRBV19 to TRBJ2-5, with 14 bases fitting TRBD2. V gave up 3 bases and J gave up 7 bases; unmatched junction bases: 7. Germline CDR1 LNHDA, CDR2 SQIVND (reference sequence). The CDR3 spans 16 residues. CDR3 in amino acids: CASSIGLAGGGGTQYF. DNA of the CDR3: TGTGCCAGTAGTATCGGACTAGCGGGAGGTGGAGGGACCCAGTACTTC.

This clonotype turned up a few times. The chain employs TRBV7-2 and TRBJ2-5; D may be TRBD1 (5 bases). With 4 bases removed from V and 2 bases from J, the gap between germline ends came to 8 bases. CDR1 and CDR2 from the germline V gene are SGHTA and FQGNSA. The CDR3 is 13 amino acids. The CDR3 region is CASSYYRQETQYF. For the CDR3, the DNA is TGTGCCAGCAGCTATTACAGGCAAGAGACCCAGTACTTC.

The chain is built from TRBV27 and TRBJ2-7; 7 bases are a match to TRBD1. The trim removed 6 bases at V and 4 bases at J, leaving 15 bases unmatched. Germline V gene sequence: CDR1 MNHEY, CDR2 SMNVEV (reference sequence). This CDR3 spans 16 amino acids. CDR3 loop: CASRPYDPGQWYEQYF. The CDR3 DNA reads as TGTGCCAGCAGGCCCTATGACCCGGGACAGTGGTACGAGCAGTACTTC.

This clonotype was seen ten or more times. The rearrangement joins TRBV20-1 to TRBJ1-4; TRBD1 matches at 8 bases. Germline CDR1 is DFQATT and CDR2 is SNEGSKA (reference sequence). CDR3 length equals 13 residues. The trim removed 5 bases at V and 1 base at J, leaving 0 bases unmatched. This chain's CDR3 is CSADRGTNEKLFF. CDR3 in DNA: TGCAGTGCTGACAGGGGAACTAATGAAAAACTGTTTTTT.

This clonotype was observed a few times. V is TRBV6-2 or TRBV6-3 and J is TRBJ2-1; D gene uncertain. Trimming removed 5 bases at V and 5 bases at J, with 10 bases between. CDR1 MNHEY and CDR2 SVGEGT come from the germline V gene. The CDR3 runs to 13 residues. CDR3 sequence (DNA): TGTGCCAGCAGTCGTAGATTTAACAATGAGCAGTTCTTC. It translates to CASSRRFNNEQFF.

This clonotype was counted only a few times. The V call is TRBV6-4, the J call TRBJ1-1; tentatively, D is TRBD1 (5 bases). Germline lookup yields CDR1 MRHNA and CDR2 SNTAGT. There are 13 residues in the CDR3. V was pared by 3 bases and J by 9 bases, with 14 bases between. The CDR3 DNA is TGTGCCAGCAGTGAGCCGACGACAGCTAAAGCTTTCTTT. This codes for CASSEPTTAKAFF.

CDR3 sequence (DNA): TGCAGCGTTGATGGGGGAGAGCGGGCCAAAAACATTCAGTACTTC. Its translation: CSVDGGERAKNIQYF. The chain employs TRBV29-1 and TRBJ2-4; either TRBD1 or TRBD2 may fit D (5 bases each). V was pared by 3 bases and J by 1 base, with 13 bases between. The CDR3 length is 15 residues. Per the germline V gene, CDR1 is SQVTM and CDR2 is ANQGSEA.

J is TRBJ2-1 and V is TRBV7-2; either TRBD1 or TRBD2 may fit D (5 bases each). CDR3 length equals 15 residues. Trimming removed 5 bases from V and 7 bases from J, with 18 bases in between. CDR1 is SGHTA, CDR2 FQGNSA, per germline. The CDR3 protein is CASSPSLGTANEQFF. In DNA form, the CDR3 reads TGTGCCAGCAGCCCTTCCCTTGGGACGGCTAATGAGCAGTTCTTC.

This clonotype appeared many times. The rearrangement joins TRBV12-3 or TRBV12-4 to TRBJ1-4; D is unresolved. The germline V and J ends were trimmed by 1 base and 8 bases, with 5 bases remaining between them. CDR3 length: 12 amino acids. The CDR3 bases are TGTGCCAGCAGTTTAGGGAGGGAAAAACTGTTTTTT. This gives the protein CASSLGREKLFF.

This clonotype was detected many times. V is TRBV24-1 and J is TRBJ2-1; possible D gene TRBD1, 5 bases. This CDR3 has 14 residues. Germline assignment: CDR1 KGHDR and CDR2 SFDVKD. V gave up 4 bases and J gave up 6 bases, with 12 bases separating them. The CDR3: CATSDRAISNEQFF. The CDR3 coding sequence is TGTGCCACCAGTGACAGGGCGATCAGCAATGAGCAGTTCTTC.

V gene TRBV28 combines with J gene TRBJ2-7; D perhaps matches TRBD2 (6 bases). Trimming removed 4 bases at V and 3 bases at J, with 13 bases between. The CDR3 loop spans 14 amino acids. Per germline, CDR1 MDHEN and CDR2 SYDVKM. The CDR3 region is CASSWGGVGYEQYF. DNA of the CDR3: TGTGCCAGCAGTTGGGGCGGGGTAGGCTACGAGCAGTACTTC.

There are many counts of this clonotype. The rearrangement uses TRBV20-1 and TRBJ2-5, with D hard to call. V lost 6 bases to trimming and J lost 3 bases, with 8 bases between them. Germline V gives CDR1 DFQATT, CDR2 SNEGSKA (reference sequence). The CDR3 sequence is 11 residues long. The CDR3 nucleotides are TGCAGTGCCAGGACGGAAGAGACCCAGTACTTC. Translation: CSARTEETQYF.